This T cell receptor (beta chain) was sequenced in a study of control samples from healthy donors and cancer patients. The assay was immunoSEQ multiplex PCR, and TCRdb's table has in-frame clones only and misses some. The repertoire consists of tens of thousands of clones, with approximately 94% occurring once and the leading ten covering 1.3%. Germline V gene data show CDR1 as SGHVS and CDR2 as FNYEAQ. The CDR3 runs 15 residues. V lost 5 bases and J 1 base, leaving 15 bases between the germline ends. Specimen: PBMCs. V usage is TRBV7-6 and J usage is TRBJ2-7, with D perhaps matching TRBD2 (6 bases). The TCR sequence derives from a woman aged 40 to 50 with lung cancer. The CDR3 here is CASSPAWGTSYEQYF. The CDR3, as DNA: TGTGCCAGCAGCCCCGCCTGGGGGACTTCCTACGAGCAGTACTTC.